The sequence of this T cell receptor (beta chain) was determined in a study of T cells expressing NK-cell markers. Across the whole study: The TCR beta repertoires originated in sorted CD3+CD56+NKG2C+, CD3+CD56+NKG2C- and CD3+CD56-NKG2C+ T cells.

TCRdb reprocessed the 5' RACE reads, with one entry per CDR3 protein and no DNA. The sample totals about 410,000 distinct CDR3 sequences. Germline CDR1 reads SGHVS; CDR2 reads FNYEAQ. This CDR3 is 16 amino acids long. The sequencing input was blood T cells: a sorted CD56 or NKG2C T cell subset, CD4+ or CD8+ T cells, or bulk PBMC T cells (not recorded which). The TCR originated in a woman in her fifties or sixties in good health. The chain joins TRBV7-6 to TRBJ2-1; lacking DNA, the TRBD1 call made by TCRdb goes unchecked. The chain's CDR3 is CASSPVTSVVPNEQFF.